The sequence of this TCR beta chain was determined in a study of control samples from healthy donors and cancer patients (dated by TCRdb to 2018 to 2021). Library method: the immunoSEQ multiplex PCR assay. TCRdb limited this immuneACCESS table to in-frame rearrangements with V and J called. A share of clones is missing; checked studies link under half to unresolved V genes, and the rest is unexplained. This sample has 100,000 or so clones in its table, and around 80% of those were observed once. Approximately 9.8% of the sample comes from the top ten. A remark on this clone: Its antigen remains undetermined. No base quality values were provided; no much bigger clone lies one nucleotide off.

Trimming at the junction amounts to 3 bases on V and 10 bases on J, and the germline ends lie 10 bases apart. From the germline V gene, CDR1 is SGHVS and CDR2 is FQNEAQ. There are 12 amino acids in the CDR3, from cysteine to phenylalanine inclusive. Only the CDR3 DNA stays, 36 bases, in frame from base 1. The sequence was obtained from a woman in her fifties or sixties in good health. Sequenced: blood. The chain links TRBV7-8 with TRBJ2-1; no D segment can be confidently identified. The CDR3 loop reads CASSFVLGEQFF. The bases are TGTGCCAGCAGCTTTGTGTTGGGAGAGCAGTTCTTC.